The 22 T cell receptor beta chains reported below all come from one sample, sequenced in a study of cytomegalovirus exposure and HLA in healthy donors. A multiplex PCR was run with 60 Vbeta primers and 13 Jbeta primers. Here immunoSEQ multiplex PCR was the method, and the copy in TCRdb shows in-frame clones only, minus some. Here the sample spans 110,000 to 150,000 clones, around 75% being singletons. Sequencing was performed on PBMCs. These receptors came from a man aged 60 to 75 in good health and CMV-seronegative.

The rearrangement uses TRBV15 and TRBJ2-1; a possible D gene is TRBD2 (5 bases). Germline CDR1 reads LNHNV; CDR2 reads YYDKDF (reference sequence). Trimming pared 2 bases from V and 6 bases from J, leaving 5 bases between. The length of the CDR3 is 12 residues. The CDR3, as DNA: TGTGCCACCAGCAGAACTAGCAATGAGCAGTTCTTC. It codes for CATSRTSNEQFF.

The V and J genes are TRBV5-1 and TRBJ2-2; D may be TRBD1 (7 bases). This CDR3 has 15 residues. The V gene's germline CDR1 is SGHRS and CDR2 YFSETQ. V gave up 2 bases and J gave up 3 bases, with 11 bases separating them. In DNA, the CDR3 is TGCGCCAGCAGCTTTAGCAGGGGGGACACCGGGGAGCTGTTTTTT. It specifies CASSFSRGDTGELFF.

This chain links TRBV5-1 with TRBJ2-3; TRBD2 matches 11 bases. CDR3 length: 19 residues. CDR1 and CDR2 (germline): SGHRS, YFSETQ. V was clipped by 0 bases and J by 3 bases; unmatched bases: 12. The CDR3 loop reads CASSLDVSGRALWTDTQYF. The CDR3 bases are TGCGCCAGCAGCTTGGATGTTAGCGGGAGGGCCTTGTGGACAGATACGCAGTATTTT.

The chain carries TRBV2 and TRBJ2-5; perhaps TRBD1 as D (5 bases). The CDR3 is 15 residues long. Trimming pared 3 bases from V and 2 bases from J, leaving 13 bases between. From germline, CDR1 is SNHLY and CDR2 FYNNEI. The CDR3 is CASSDQYRPQETQYF. The CDR3 DNA sequence: TGTGCCAGCAGTGATCAATACAGGCCTCAAGAGACCCAGTACTTC.

The chain couples TRBV4-2 to TRBJ2-1; 11 bases fit TRBD2. V shed 4 bases, J shed 5 bases, and the junction held 4 bases outside the gene matches. Germline V gives CDR1 LGHNA, CDR2 YNFKEQ. This CDR3 has 15 amino acids. The CDR3 reads CASSPSGRSNNEQFF. CDR3 nucleotide sequence: TGTGCCAGCAGCCCTAGCGGGAGGTCAAACAATGAGCAGTTCTTC.

The genes are TRBV11-1 and TRBJ1-1, with D tentatively TRBD1 (5 bases). The CDR3 is 16 amino acids. Trimming took 2 bases from V and 1 from J, leaving 14 bases between them. The germline V gene has CDR1 SGHAT and CDR2 FQDESV (reference sequence). The CDR3 protein is CASSLPGNGQNTEAFF. CDR3 in DNA: TGTGCCAGCAGCTTACCTGGCAACGGACAGAACACTGAAGCTTTCTTT.

This sequence joins TRBV18 and TRBJ2-2; a weak D match, TRBD1 (7 bases). V was clipped by 2 bases and J by 2 bases, with 15 bases between them. The CDR3 covers 17 residues. Germline V gene sequence: CDR1 KGHSH, CDR2 LQKENI. The CDR3 sequence is CASSPSRGDRNTGELFF. Written as DNA, the CDR3 is TGTGCCAGCTCACCATCAAGGGGGGACAGAAACACCGGGGAGCTGTTTTTT.

The chain carries TRBV9 and TRBJ1-1; the D is unclear. From germline, CDR1 is SGDLS and CDR2 YYNGEE. The CDR3 is 14 residues long. Trimming cost V 1 base and J 6 bases, with 13 bases left between them. CDR3 protein: CASSVFGEKAEAFF. The CDR3 DNA sequence: TGTGCCAGCAGCGTATTCGGGGAGAAGGCTGAAGCTTTCTTT.

V gene TRBV5-6 combines with J gene TRBJ2-7; tentative D call: TRBD1 (6 bases). CDR1 and CDR2 (germline): SGHDT, YYEEEE. This CDR3 is 15 amino acids long. V was clipped by 1 base and J by 3 bases, with 14 bases between them. The CDR3 reads CASSLYSGDYYEQYF. The CDR3 DNA is TGTGCCAGCAGCTTGTATTCAGGGGATTACTACGAGCAGTACTTC.

The CDR3 nucleotides read TGTGCCAGCAGCGTGGAGGGGACAGGGGTCGAAGCTTTCTTT. Translation gives CASSVEGTGVEAFF. The V call is TRBV9, the J call TRBJ1-1, with 10 bases identical to TRBD1. This CDR3 contains 14 residues. Germline V gives CDR1 SGDLS, CDR2 YYNGEE. V was pared by 2 bases and J by 8 bases, with 6 bases of the junction left unmatched.

Concerning this clone itself: An end of the junction does not agree with germline; a read error may underlie this. V gene TRBV6-5 combines with J gene TRBJ2-7, with D tentatively TRBD1 (7 bases). The CDR3 runs 14 residues. The V gene's germline CDR1 is MNHEY and CDR2 SVGAGI. CDR3 protein: CASSYFDREVEQYF. The CDR3 region has the DNA TGTGCCAGCAGCTACTTCGACAGGGAGGTCGAGCAGTACTTC.

The chain employs TRBV5-1 and TRBJ2-4; perhaps TRBD2 as D (6 bases). V was clipped by 4 bases and J by 1 base, with 12 bases between them. The length of the CDR3 is 15 residues. From germline, CDR1 is SGHRS and CDR2 YFSETQ. The DNA for the CDR3 is TGCGCCAGCAGCGCACTAGCCATGGCCAAAAACATTCAGTACTTC. This sequence encodes CASSALAMAKNIQYF.

This clone has just one count. The V gene is TRBV5-4, the J gene TRBJ1-4; D gene unclear. V was pared by 1 base and J by 5 bases, with 6 bases between. Germline assignment: CDR1 SGHNT and CDR2 YYREEE (reference sequence). The CDR3 length is 13 residues. Here the CDR3 DNA reads TGTGCCAGCAGCTTGACTGAGAATGAAAAACTGTTTTTT. It codes for CASSLTENEKLFF.

The chain uses TRBV6-6 and TRBJ2-5, with TRBD2 as a possible D gene (6 bases). Germline V lookup: CDR1 MNHNY, CDR2 SVGAGI (reference sequence). The germline V and J ends were trimmed by 4 bases and 1 base, with 16 bases remaining between them. The CDR3 covers 16 residues. The CDR3 sequence is CASSLRDGGGQETQYF. The CDR3, as DNA: TGTGCCAGCAGTTTGCGGGACGGAGGAGGCCAAGAGACCCAGTACTTC.

This sequence joins TRBV7-8 and TRBJ2-7, with TRBD2 identical over 12 bases. From germline, CDR1 is SGHVS and CDR2 FQNEAQ. V trimming: 2 bases; J trimming: 6 bases; junction bases outside the gene matches: 8. The CDR3 runs 16 residues. CDR3 DNA sequence: TGTGCCAGCAGCTTATCCCGACTAGCGGGAGTTCTCGAGCAGTACTTC. Its translation is CASSLSRLAGVLEQYF.

This clone has more than one count but fewer than ten. The chain has TRBV30 and TRBJ2-7; 8 nucleotides align to TRBD1. V lost 3 bases, J lost 1 base, and 2 bases stayed unmatched. Germline V lookup: CDR1 GTSNPN, CDR2 SVGIG (reference sequence). This CDR3 has 13 residues. DNA for the CDR3: TGTGCCTGGAGCCGGACAGGGTCCTACGAGCAGTACTTC. Residues: CAWSRTGSYEQYF.

On this clone itself: Germline and junction disagree at one end, which may indicate a read error. This chain connects TRBV7-7 to TRBJ2-2; TRBD2 matches at 8 bases. The CDR3 totals 18 residues. Per germline, CDR1 SSHAT and CDR2 FNYEAQ (reference sequence). The chain's CDR3 is CASSPGAAGAADTGELFF. CDR3 DNA: TGTGCTAGCAGCCCCGGGGCAGCGGGAGCGGCGGACACCGGGGAGCTGTTTTTT.

The rearrangement links TRBV11-2 to TRBJ1-2; the D is unclear. The CDR3 runs to 14 residues. V was pared by 5 bases and J by 5 bases, with 15 bases between. In germline, CDR1 is SGHAT, CDR2 FQNNGV. As DNA, the CDR3 is TGTGCCAGCAGCCAGGCGAGGGAAACTTATGGCTACACCTTC. This encodes CASSQARETYGYTF.

On this clone itself: An end of the junction does not agree with germline; a read error may underlie this. The chain recombines TRBV7-9 with TRBJ2-7; 8 bases are shared with TRBD2. Germline V CDR1 and CDR2: SEHNR, FQNEAQ (reference sequence). The CDR3 loop spans 15 amino acids. This CDR3 is CSSSSVRGGPDEQYF. For the CDR3, the DNA is TGTTCCAGCAGCTCCGTTCGGGGGGGACCCGACGAGCAGTACTTC. Full variable domain (outside the CDR3, taken from reference TRBV7-9 and TRBJ2-7): DTGVSQNPRHKITKRGQNVTFRCDPISEHNRLYWYRQTLGQGPEFLTYFQNEAQLEKSRLLSDRFSAERPKGSFSTLEIQRTEQGDSAMYLCSSSSVRGGPDEQYFGPGTRLTVT.

This clone has more than one count but fewer than ten. The genes are TRBV27 and TRBJ1-1; 7 bases agree with TRBD1. Looked up from germline, CDR1 is MNHEY and CDR2 is SMNVEV (reference sequence). J gave up 1 base and V 6 bases, and 8 bases lay outside the gene matches. The CDR3 runs to 15 residues. CDR3 DNA: TGTGCCAGCAGAGCCCGGGACAGCCCGAACACTGAAGCTTTCTTT. The encoded protein is CASRARDSPNTEAFF.

The rearrangement joins TRBV19 to TRBJ2-1, with a possible D match to TRBD2 (7 bases). Germline CDR1 reads LNHDA; CDR2 reads SQIVND (reference sequence). The CDR3 length is 14 residues. V gave up 5 bases and J gave up 12 bases, with 20 bases separating them. CDR3 nucleotide sequence: TGTGCCAGTAGTTCGTACAGGGAGGGATTGAGGCAGTTCTTC. Protein sequence: CASSSYREGLRQFF.

The CDR3 loop reads CASSSGQGDEKLFF. The CDR3 DNA sequence: TGCGCCAGCAGCTCGGGACAGGGGGACGAAAAACTGTTTTTT. The V call is TRBV5-1, the J call TRBJ1-4, with 11 bases that match TRBD1. This CDR3 region has 14 residues. V shed 3 bases and J 8 bases; nucleotides not matched to a gene: 3. Germline-derived CDR1 and CDR2 are SGHRS and YFSETQ.